A single sample gave rise to the 25 T cell receptor beta chains below, sequenced in a study of blood T cell repertoires in COVID-19. Generated by immunoSEQ multiplex PCR, the TCRdb table keeps only in-frame clones and is missing some. The sample records over 45,000 clones, more than 75% being singletons. Sample: peripheral blood. These receptors were taken from a woman older than 75 with acute or convalescent COVID-19.

This clone was detected only a few times. V and J are TRBV7-6 and TRBJ1-1, with 10 nucleotides matching TRBD1. Germline loops: CDR1 SGHVS, CDR2 FNYEAQ. The CDR3 runs 16 residues. Trimming removed 3 bases from V and 5 bases from J; junction bases left unmatched: 9. This CDR3 is CASSLVPGQGRTEAFF. CDR3 DNA sequence: TGTGCCAGCAGCTTGGTCCCGGGACAGGGGAGGACTGAAGCTTTCTTT.

The chain recombines TRBV11-2 with TRBJ2-5; D is ambiguous. V gave up 2 bases and J gave up 4 bases, with 8 bases separating them. The CDR3 has 13 residues. Germline-derived CDR1 and CDR2 are SGHAT and FQNNGV. This CDR3 is CASSLSQLETQYF. The CDR3 DNA is TGTGCCAGCAGCTTATCCCAGTTAGAGACCCAGTACTTC.

This chain joins TRBV7-2 and TRBJ2-3; TRBD1 might be the D (6 bases). The CDR3 runs to 14 residues. CDR1 is SGHTA, CDR2 FQGNSA, per germline. V lost 3 bases and J 6 bases, leaving 13 bases between the germline ends. The CDR3 coding sequence is TGTGCCAGCAGCTTCTCAGGGGCGGTGGATACGCAGTATTTT. Translating it yields CASSFSGAVDTQYF.

The gene calls are TRBV28 and TRBJ1-5; 8 bases match TRBD1. Trimming took 4 bases from V and 5 from J; bases not matched to a gene: 1. The length of the CDR3 is 13 residues. Germline values: CDR1 MDHEN, CDR2 SYDVKM. CDR3 sequence (DNA): TGTGCCAGCAGTTGGGGACAGGATCAGCCCCAGCATTTT. Encoded protein: CASSWGQDQPQHF.

The chain couples TRBV7-2 to TRBJ1-3; D gene ambiguous. The CDR3 is 15 residues long. Looked up from germline, CDR1 is SGHTA and CDR2 is FQGNSA. Trimming removed 2 bases at V and 0 bases at J, with 8 bases between. The CDR3 DNA reads as TGTGCCAGCAGCTTATCCCCCAGCTCTGGAAACACCATATATTTT. Its protein is CASSLSPSSGNTIYF.

The rearrangement uses TRBV19 and TRBJ1-4, with D tentatively TRBD1 (5 bases). The CDR3 has 16 amino acids. Per germline, CDR1 LNHDA and CDR2 SQIVND (reference sequence). V gave up 3 bases and J gave up 3 bases, with 14 bases separating them. The CDR3 loop reads CASSIRGLTPNEKLFF. CDR3 nucleotides: TGTGCCAGTAGTATTCGGGGGTTGACACCTAATGAAAAACTGTTTTTT.

This sequence joins TRBV4-1 and TRBJ2-1, with 9 bases aligning to TRBD2. Germline V gives CDR1 MGHRA, CDR2 YSYEKL. This CDR3 region has 17 residues. The ends lost 1 base at V and 6 bases at J; junction bases unmatched: 10. Written as DNA, the CDR3 is TGCGCCAGCAGCCAAGGAGAGCTAGCGGGATTAGTCAATGAGCAGTTCTTC. Translating it yields CASSQGELAGLVNEQFF.

The V call is TRBV28, the J call TRBJ2-5, with a tentative D call TRBD1 (8 bases). V was pared by 4 bases and J by 2 bases, with 14 bases between. From germline, CDR1 is MDHEN and CDR2 SYDVKM. The length of the CDR3 is 15 residues. CDR3: CASSWGGTGQETQYF. CDR3 nucleotides: TGTGCCAGCAGTTGGGGGGGGACAGGACAAGAGACCCAGTACTTC.

The V and J genes are TRBV12-3 or TRBV12-4 and TRBJ2-7; D is undetermined. The CDR3 loop spans 12 amino acids. V was cut by 2 bases and J by 4 bases, with 6 bases left in between. CDR3 protein: CASSLSKYEQYF. The CDR3 DNA is TGTGCCAGCAGTTTATCTAAATACGAGCAGTACTTC.

The V and J genes are TRBV6-4 and TRBJ2-3; TRBD2 matches 9 bases. V lost 6 bases and J lost 6; bases outside the gene matches: 16. The CDR3 spans 17 residues. From germline, CDR1 is MRHNA and CDR2 SNTAGT. CDR3 sequence reads: CASSVPRLAGSPDTQYF. CDR3 nucleotides: TGTGCCAGCAGCGTCCCACGCCTAGCGGGGAGCCCCGATACGCAGTATTTT.

The rearrangement links TRBV4-1 to TRBJ2-3; D uncertain. From germline, CDR1 is MGHRA and CDR2 YSYEKL. CDR3 length: 13 residues. Trimming left V 0 bases short and J 5 bases short, with 6 bases between. For the CDR3, the DNA is TGCGCCAGCAGCCAAGATTCCAGAGATACGCAGTATTTT. Translated: CASSQDSRDTQYF.

The genes are TRBV12-5 and TRBJ1-1, with 7 bases matching TRBD1. Trimming removed 8 bases from V and 5 bases from J; junction bases left unmatched: 5. The CDR3 length is 12 residues. Germline V gene data show CDR1 as LGHNT and CDR2 as FRNRAP. The CDR3 region is CASRRGFTEAFF. In DNA, the CDR3 is TGTGCTAGTCGCAGGGGGTTTACTGAAGCTTTCTTT.

The chain employs TRBV5-1 and TRBJ1-1; D might be TRBD1 (6 bases). This CDR3 is 14 amino acids long. The V gene lost 4 bases and the J gene lost 7 bases, with 17 bases spanning the gap. The germline V gene encodes CDR1 SGHRS and CDR2 YFSETQ. CDR3 DNA: TGCGCCAGCAGCGCGACAGGAGAACGCCTTGAAGCTTTCTTT. Its translation is CASSATGERLEAFF.

The chain recombines TRBV5-8 with TRBJ1-5, with TRBD1 as a possible D gene (5 bases). This CDR3 has 14 residues. Trimming took off 0 bases at V and 4 bases at J, with 8 bases between the two ends. Germline assignment: CDR1 SGHTS and CDR2 YDEGEE. CDR3 sequence: CASSLGRTNQPQHF. The CDR3, as DNA: TGTGCCAGCAGCTTGGGGCGGACAAATCAGCCCCAGCATTTT.

The rearrangement links TRBV2 to TRBJ2-2; perhaps TRBD2 as D (6 bases). The ends were cut back, 5 bases at V and 0 bases at J, with 10 bases in the middle. Germline-derived CDR1 and CDR2 are SNHLY and FYNNEI. The CDR3 is made up of 15 amino acids. In DNA form, the CDR3 reads TGTGCCAGCAGTCTAGCGAATGCGAACACCGGGGAGCTGTTTTTT. Protein product: CASSLANANTGELFF.

The V gene is TRBV27, the J gene TRBJ1-1; D gene ambiguous. The CDR3 contains 16 residues. V lost 5 bases and J 0 bases, leaving 16 bases between the germline ends. Looked up from germline, CDR1 is MNHEY and CDR2 is SMNVEV (reference sequence). Here the CDR3 DNA reads TGTGCCAGCAGTCACCTATTCGGGGTCCTGAACACTGAAGCTTTCTTT. Its protein is CASSHLFGVLNTEAFF.

Only one count was recorded for this clone. The rearrangement uses TRBV2 and TRBJ2-2; TRBD2 aligns across 7 bases. Per germline, CDR1 SNHLY and CDR2 FYNNEI. This CDR3 contains 14 residues. The trim removed 8 bases at V and 3 bases at J, leaving 6 bases unmatched. In nucleotides, the CDR3 is TGTGCCAGCTGGCGGGAGCGGGACACCGGGGAGCTGTTTTTT. This translates into CASWRERDTGELFF.

This chain links TRBV11-1 with TRBJ2-3; D unresolved. Trimming cost V 5 bases and J 6 bases, with 9 bases left between them. Germline V CDR1 and CDR2: SGHAT, FQDESV (reference sequence). The CDR3 totals 12 residues. The CDR3 DNA reads as TGTGCCAGCAGCCCGACCGGGGATACGCAGTATTTT. Amino acid sequence: CASSPTGDTQYF.

The genes are TRBV29-1 and TRBJ2-3; 9 positions agree with TRBD1. J gave up 4 bases and V 5 bases, and 4 bases lay outside the gene matches. This CDR3 has 13 amino acids. Germline loops: CDR1 SQVTM, CDR2 ANQGSEA. The CDR3 nucleotides read TGCAGCGTTTACGGGACAGGGTCAGATACGCAGTATTTT. Residues: CSVYGTGSDTQYF.

The count of this clone is one. The genes are TRBV28 and TRBJ1-1, with TRBD1 matching 10 bases. V dropped 5 bases and J dropped 3; count of bases not matched to a gene: 3. CDR3 length: 14 amino acids. Germline CDR1 and CDR2: MDHEN and SYDVKM. Here the CDR3 reads CASSRTGGYTEAFF. The CDR3 nucleotides are TGTGCCAGCAGTAGGACAGGGGGGTACACTGAAGCTTTCTTT. Full variable domain (missing parts from reference TRBV28 and TRBJ1-1): DVKVTQSSRYLVKRTGEKVFLECVQDMDHENMFWYRQDPGLGLRLIYFSYDVKMKEKGDIPEGYSVSREKKERFSLILESASTNQTSMYLCASSRTGGYTEAFFGQGTRLTVV.

The chain is built from TRBV2 and TRBJ1-5; 9 bases line up with TRBD1. The CDR3 totals 16 residues. V lost 2 bases, J lost 5 bases, and 7 bases stayed unmatched. In germline, CDR1 is SNHLY, CDR2 FYNNEI. The CDR3 DNA reads as TGTGCCAGCAGTGAACGGGTGAGGACAGGGGATCAGCCCCAGCATTTT. Amino acid sequence: CASSERVRTGDQPQHF.

As to this clone: This CDR3 is also generated by other DNA sequences in the sample. The CDR3 DNA follows: TGTGCCAGCAGCTTAGTGGGGGCTACAGATACGCAGTATTTT. Translated, it gives CASSLVGATDTQYF. The genes are TRBV7-9 and TRBJ2-3, with a possible D match to TRBD1 (6 bases). The CDR3 covers 14 residues. The germline V and J ends were trimmed by 1 base and 3 bases, with 8 bases remaining between them. CDR1 and CDR2 (germline): SEHNR, FQNEAQ (reference sequence).

The chain recombines TRBV19 with TRBJ2-7; TRBD1 aligns across 9 bases. Trimming at V came to 5 bases and at J to 3 bases, leaving 14 bases not matched to a gene. There are 17 residues in the CDR3. Germline values: CDR1 LNHDA, CDR2 SQIVND (reference sequence). CDR3 coding DNA: TGTGCCAGTAGTGAGACAGGGGGTGCGTCTGGCCTCTACGAGCAGTACTTC. It translates to CASSETGGASGLYEQYF.

The V and J genes are TRBV6-5 and TRBJ2-7, with 8 bases matching TRBD2. Germline V gives CDR1 MNHEY, CDR2 SVGAGI. The CDR3 length is 14 residues. Trimming removed 6 bases from V and 0 bases from J; junction bases left unmatched: 4. Written as DNA, the CDR3 is TGTGCCAGCAGCCCAAGCGGGAGCTCCTACGAGCAGTACTTC. Protein: CASSPSGSSYEQYF.

This clone was picked up one time. The gene calls are TRBV28 and TRBJ1-1; D gene unclear. CDR1 and CDR2 (germline): MDHEN, SYDVKM. This CDR3 has 12 amino acids. V lost 5 bases to trimming and J lost 8 bases, with 12 bases between them. The CDR3 DNA reads TGTGCCAGCAGTGGTTTACTCTCCGAAGCTTTCTTT. This gives the protein CASSGLLSEAFF.